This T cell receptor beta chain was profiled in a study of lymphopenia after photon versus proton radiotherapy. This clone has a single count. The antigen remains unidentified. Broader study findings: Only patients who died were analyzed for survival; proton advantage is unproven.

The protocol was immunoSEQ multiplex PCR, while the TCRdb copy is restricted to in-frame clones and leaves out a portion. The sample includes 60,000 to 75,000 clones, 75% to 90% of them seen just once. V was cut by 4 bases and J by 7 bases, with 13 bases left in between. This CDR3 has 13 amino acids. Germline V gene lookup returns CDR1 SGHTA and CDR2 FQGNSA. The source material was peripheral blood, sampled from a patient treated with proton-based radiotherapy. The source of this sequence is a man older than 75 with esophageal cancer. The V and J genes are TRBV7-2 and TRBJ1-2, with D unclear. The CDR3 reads CASSSNQGSGYTF. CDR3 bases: TGTGCCAGCAGCTCGAACCAAGGCTCTGGCTACACCTTC.